These 20 T cell receptor beta chains share one sample of origin, sequenced in a study of T cell responses to AZD1222 COVID-19 vaccine. TCRdb's table, derived via immunoSEQ multiplex PCR, lists solely in-frame clones and lacks some. The data contain about 94,000 clones, roughly 88% of them singletons. The sample was peripheral blood, taken 28 days after the second AZD1222 dose. The receptors were sampled from an adult who received the AZD1222 COVID-19 vaccine.

This rearrangement joins TRBV24-1 to TRBJ2-1; D remains ambiguous. Germline CDR1 is KGHDR and CDR2 is SFDVKD. The V end was cut by 2 bases, the J end by 0 bases, with 4 bases between. The CDR3 runs 14 residues. The chain's CDR3 is CATSDSRSYNEQFF. CDR3 nucleotides: TGTGCCACCAGTGATTCACGCTCCTACAATGAGCAGTTCTTC.

The rearrangement uses TRBV9 and TRBJ2-5; D may be TRBD1 or TRBD2 (7 bases each). CDR3 length: 14 amino acids. Germline loops: CDR1 SGDLS, CDR2 YYNGEE. The V end lost 4 bases, the J end lost 4 bases, and 14 bases lay between the germline ends. The CDR3 region has the DNA TGTGCCAGCAGCCCAGGGGGGGTGGGAGAGACCCAGTACTTC. It specifies CASSPGGVGETQYF.

V usage is TRBV5-8 and J usage is TRBJ2-3; D remains ambiguous. Between the trimmed V and J ends, which lost 5 bases and 2 bases, there was a span of 15 bases. The germline V gene has CDR1 SGHTS and CDR2 YDEGEE. The CDR3 covers 15 residues. The CDR3 reads CASSQFKVATDTQYF. The CDR3 DNA is TGTGCCAGCAGTCAATTTAAGGTGGCCACAGATACGCAGTATTTT.

V and J are TRBV5-1 and TRBJ1-5; no reliable D call. V was shortened by 7 bases and J by 3 bases, with 14 bases between the two germline ends. The CDR3 length is 14 residues. The V gene's germline CDR1 is SGHRS and CDR2 YFSETQ. The CDR3 nucleotides read TGCGCCAGCTGCCCCCCGTGGCCCAATCAGCCCCAGCATTTT. Translation gives CASCPPWPNQPQHF.

The chain links TRBV28 to TRBJ2-3, with a weak D call TRBD2 (5 bases). With 5 bases removed from V and 4 bases from J, the gap between germline ends came to 10 bases. The CDR3 runs 13 residues. CDR1 MDHEN and CDR2 SYDVKM come from the germline V gene. The CDR3 here is CASSPKGADTQYF. The CDR3 nucleotides read TGTGCCAGCAGTCCAAAGGGAGCAGATACGCAGTATTTT.

This chain uses TRBV7-9 with TRBJ2-7; D is unclear. With 5 bases removed from V and 3 bases from J, the gap between germline ends came to 8 bases. The germline gives CDR1 SEHNR, CDR2 FQNEAQ (reference sequence). The CDR3 has 12 residues. The CDR3 sequence: CASSASGYEQYF. The CDR3 DNA is TGTGCCAGCAGCGCCTCCGGCTACGAGCAGTACTTC.

The CDR3 loop reads CASSPARGYNSPLHF. The CDR3, as DNA: TGTGCCAGCAGCCCGGCAAGGGGGTACAATTCACCCCTCCACTTT. The J gene is TRBJ1-6, the V gene TRBV6-2 or TRBV6-3, with a weak D call TRBD1 (6 bases). Deletions cut 6 bases from V and 7 bases from J, with 16 bases between. Per germline, CDR1 MNHEY and CDR2 SVGEGT. The CDR3 consists of 15 residues.

The chain recombines TRBV7-5 with TRBJ1-5. TRBV7-5 is termed a pseudogene. The CDR3 consists of 14 residues. CDR3 region: CVREPGSSNQPQHF. The CDR3 DNA sequence: TGTGTCAGAGAACCTGGGAGTAGCAATCAGCCCCAGCATTTT.

The chain links TRBV5-1 to TRBJ1-4; possible D gene TRBD1, 6 bases. The CDR3 runs to 17 residues. V was cut by 1 base and J by 0 bases, with 13 bases left in between. Germline lookup yields CDR1 SGHRS and CDR2 YFSETQ. The CDR3 sequence is CASSLWGQGSTNEKLFF. CDR3 DNA sequence: TGCGCCAGCAGCTTGTGGGGGCAGGGTTCAACTAATGAAAAACTGTTTTTT.

The chain couples TRBV6-2 or TRBV6-3 to TRBJ2-7, with TRBD1 matching 11 bases. The CDR3 is made up of 14 amino acids. V lost 6 bases to trimming and J lost 3 bases; unmatched junction nucleotides: 4. CDR1 MNHEY and CDR2 SVGEGT come from the germline V gene. The CDR3 coding sequence is TGTGCCAGCAGCGGGACAGGGGGTCTCTACGAGCAGTACTTC. Protein: CASSGTGGLYEQYF.

The rearrangement joins TRBV7-9 to TRBJ2-1, with 11 nucleotides matching TRBD2. The CDR3 has 17 amino acids. Trimming removed 5 bases from V and 4 bases from J; junction bases left unmatched: 10. Germline V lookup: CDR1 SEHNR, CDR2 FQNEAQ (reference sequence). The CDR3 DNA reads TGTGCCAGCAGCCCCGGGGTAGCGGGAGGGTTGTACAATGAGCAGTTCTTC. Its protein product is CASSPGVAGGLYNEQFF.

The chain couples TRBV7-9 to TRBJ2-3, with D tentatively TRBD2 (6 bases). This CDR3 region has 16 residues. The V end lost 3 bases, the J end lost 0 bases, and 13 bases lay between the germline ends. Germline CDR1 reads SEHNR; CDR2 reads FQNEAQ (reference sequence). In DNA, the CDR3 is TGTGCCAGCAGCTTTCTAGCGAGACCTAGCACAGATACGCAGTATTTT. Translating gives CASSFLARPSTDTQYF.

The chain combines TRBV3-1 (or the pseudogene TRBV3-2) with TRBJ1-5; 8 nucleotides match TRBD1. Germline V gene sequence: CDR1 LGHDT, CDR2 YNNKEL (reference sequence). Trimming took 3 bases from V and 7 from J; bases not matched to a gene: 8. The CDR3 covers 15 residues. CDR3 loop: CASSQSGGSGQPQHF. The CDR3 DNA is TGTGCCAGCAGCCAGTCAGGGGGCTCGGGGCAGCCCCAGCATTTT.

V gene TRBV28 combines with J gene TRBJ2-3, with 9 bases aligning to TRBD2. The CDR3 totals 14 residues. V gave up 7 bases and J gave up 6 bases; unmatched junction bases: 8. Germline V CDR1 and CDR2: MDHEN, SYDVKM. DNA for the CDR3: TGTGCCAGCAAGACTAGCGGAGGGTCCGATACGCAGTATTTT. It specifies CASKTSGGSDTQYF. The whole variable domain, filled in from reference TRBV28 and TRBJ2-3, reads DVKVTQSSRYLVKRTGEKVFLECVQDMDHENMFWYRQDPGLGLRLIYFSYDVKMKEKGDIPEGYSVSREKKERFSLILESASTNQTSMYLCASKTSGGSDTQYFGPGTRLTVL.

This clone was seen only a few times. The gene calls are TRBV5-1 and TRBJ1-6; 9 positions match TRBD1. V was clipped by 4 bases and J by 7 bases; unmatched bases: 6. The CDR3 loop spans 15 amino acids. Germline V CDR1 and CDR2: SGHRS, YFSETQ. DNA for the CDR3: TGCGCCAGCAGCCCTGTTGGGACAGGGAATTCACCCCTCCACTTT. As protein: CASSPVGTGNSPLHF.

The CDR3 region has the DNA TGTGCTAGTGCCCCCAGACAAGGATCCGCTCTTGCAGATACGCAGTATTTT. It yields the protein CASAPRQGSALADTQYF. This chain links TRBV12-5 with TRBJ2-3; no definite D call. The CDR3 runs to 17 residues. V was shortened by 7 bases and J by 4 bases, with 24 bases between the two germline ends. Germline values: CDR1 LGHNT, CDR2 FRNRAP. Based on the CDR3 plus reference TRBV12-5 and TRBJ2-3, the full variable domain is DARVTQTPRHKVTEMGQEVTMRCQPILGHNTVFWYRQTMMQGLELLAYFRNRAPLDDSGMPKDRFSAEMPDATLATLKIQPSEPRDSAVYFCASAPRQGSALADTQYFGPGTRLTVL.

Written as DNA, the CDR3 is TGTGCCAGCAGCGGGGCGCGAGACACAGATACGCAGTATTTT. Translation: CASSGARDTDTQYF. V usage is TRBV6-5 and J usage is TRBJ2-3, with D possibly being TRBD1 or TRBD2 (5 bases each). V was cut by 6 bases and J by 2 bases, with 12 bases left in between. The CDR3 consists of 14 residues. Per the germline V gene, CDR1 is MNHEY and CDR2 is SVGAGI.

This chain joins TRBV3-1 (or the pseudogene TRBV3-2) and TRBJ2-2; D ambiguous. V was clipped by 4 bases and J by 5 bases, with 20 bases between them. CDR1 is LGHDT and CDR2 is YNNKEL in the germline V gene (reference sequence). The CDR3 totals 17 residues. CDR3 sequence: CASSRPLDGRGTGELFF. In nucleotides, the CDR3 is TGTGCCAGCAGCCGCCCTCTCGACGGGCGCGGAACCGGGGAGCTGTTTTTT.

This sequence joins TRBV10-1 and TRBJ2-7; D gene uncertain. This CDR3 contains 12 residues. V was shortened by 2 bases and J by 4 bases, with 6 bases between the two germline ends. CDR1 WNHNN and CDR2 SYGVQD come from the germline V gene (reference sequence). CDR3 DNA sequence: TGCGCCAGCAGTGAGGGTGTGTACGAGCAGTACTTC. Encoded protein: CASSEGVYEQYF.

The rearrangement joins TRBV6-2 or TRBV6-3 to TRBJ2-1; either TRBD1 or TRBD2 may fit D (6 bases each). CDR1 and CDR2 (germline): MNHEY, SVGEGT. This CDR3 is 16 amino acids long. The V end lost 2 bases, the J end lost 5 bases, and 16 bases lay between the germline ends. The CDR3, as DNA: TGTGCCAGCAGTTACCTCCACGGGGGCTACCACAATGAGCAGTTCTTC. It specifies CASSYLHGGYHNEQFF.